This T cell receptor (beta chain) is from a study of Graves' ophthalmopathy and Graves' hyperthyroidism. Study-wide findings and caveats: Ophthalmopathy progression predictions by the model showed around 72% specificity and approximately 71% sensitivity.

The V segment lost 4 bases and the J segment 0 bases; nucleotides outside the gene matches: 11. CDR1 SGHAT and CDR2 FQNNGV come from the germline V gene. The CDR3 consists of 18 residues. RNA transcripts were the source from which TCR beta CDR3 regions were amplified. Amplification began with first-round RT-PCR using HTBI primers, then second-round multiplex PCR was performed. Each CDR3 protein is one row after TCRdb ran MiXCR on the multiplex PCR reads. The table includes 400,000 to 450,000 distinct CDR3 sequences, around 20% detected once. Aged 18 to 65, the patients with hyperthyroidism had under 2 months' duration and were newly diagnosed. The source of the PBMCs was around 9 ml of fresh peripheral blood. This clonotype was counted at least ten times. Its antigen is unknown.

The receptor was derived from a woman between 18 and 30 years old with stable Graves' hyperthyroidism. V and J are TRBV11-2 and TRBJ2-2; TRBD1 matches at 7 bases. Sequenced: peripheral blood. This CDR3 reads CASSSPRGTAPNTGELFF. The CDR3 region has the DNA TGTGCCAGCAGCTCCCCTAGGGGGACAGCCCCGAACACCGGGGAGCTGTTTTTT.